Listed here are 5 T cell receptor beta chains from one sample, sequenced in a study of T cell clonality in common variable immunodeficiency. Using immunoSEQ multiplex PCR, the repertoire was profiled, and TCRdb retains in-frame clones only, with some absent. The table records some 80,000 clones without singletons, the ten largest covering 0.8%. The specimen sequenced was peripheral blood mononuclear cells. Receptor source: a person aged 18 to 75 in good health.

This clone has at least ten counts. Read sequence stops 3 residues before the CDR3 end, and the germline J gene provides the missing end. This chain uses TRBV13 with TRBJ2-7; the D gene is possibly TRBD2 (6 bases). Trimming removed 3 bases from V and 3 bases from J, with 12 bases in between. This CDR3 region has 14 residues. Looked up from germline, CDR1 is PRHDT and CDR2 is FYEKMQ (reference sequence). The CDR3 sequence is CASSLGGGNYEQYF. The sequenced CDR3 bases are TGTGCCAGCAGCTTGGGAGGCGGGAACTACGAG.

This clone was counted at least ten times. The CDR3 goes on 3 residues after the read ends, and that part is filled in from the germline J gene. V and J are TRBV7-3 and TRBJ2-5, with 7 bases matching TRBD1. The ends lost 4 bases at V and 1 base at J; junction bases unmatched: 3. This CDR3 has 14 residues. CDR1 and CDR2 (germline): SGHTA, FQGTGA. CDR3 region: CASSSGQVQETQYF. The DNA read from the CDR3 is TGTGCCAGCAGCTCTGGACAGGTCCAAGAGACC.

This clone was found many times. The read comes to an end 3 residues before the CDR3 does, leaving the germline J gene to fill in the end. This chain joins TRBV9 and TRBJ1-2, with D unclear. V dropped 2 bases and J dropped 2 bases, with 7 bases sitting between them. Per the germline V gene, CDR1 is SGDLS and CDR2 is YYNGEE. The CDR3 has 13 amino acids. The CDR3 bases that were read are TGTGCCAGCAGCGTTAAGGGCAACTATGGC. This gives the protein CASSVKGNYG. The complete CDR3 sequence is CASSVKGNYGYTF.

This clone has a count of ten or more. The CDR3 end falls 3 residues outside the read, so it is completed with the germline J gene. The rearrangement uses TRBV15 and TRBJ1-5; the D gene is possibly TRBD1 (5 bases). CDR3 length: 19 residues. Germline lookup yields CDR1 LNHNV and CDR2 YYDKDF (reference sequence). V was pared by 4 bases and J by 4 bases, with 26 bases between. This CDR3 is CATSTSLSGGEGENQPQHF. Partial CDR3 DNA: TGTGCCACCAGCACATCTCTGTCGGGGGGTGAGGGAGAGAATCAGCCC.

The table lists this clone with many counts. The sequenced fragment ends 3 residues before the CDR3 boundary, so the rest is inferred from the germline J gene. V gene TRBV20-1 combines with J gene TRBJ2-6, with TRBD1 matching over 12 bases. Per the germline V gene, CDR1 is DFQATT and CDR2 is SNEGSKA (reference sequence). J gave up 1 base and V 3 bases, and 10 bases lay outside the gene matches. This CDR3 spans 19 amino acids. The CDR3: CSARKGGTGGVSGANVLTF. The sequenced part of the CDR3 DNA is TGCAGTGCTAGGAAGGGCGGGACAGGGGGCGTGTCTGGGGCCAACGTC.